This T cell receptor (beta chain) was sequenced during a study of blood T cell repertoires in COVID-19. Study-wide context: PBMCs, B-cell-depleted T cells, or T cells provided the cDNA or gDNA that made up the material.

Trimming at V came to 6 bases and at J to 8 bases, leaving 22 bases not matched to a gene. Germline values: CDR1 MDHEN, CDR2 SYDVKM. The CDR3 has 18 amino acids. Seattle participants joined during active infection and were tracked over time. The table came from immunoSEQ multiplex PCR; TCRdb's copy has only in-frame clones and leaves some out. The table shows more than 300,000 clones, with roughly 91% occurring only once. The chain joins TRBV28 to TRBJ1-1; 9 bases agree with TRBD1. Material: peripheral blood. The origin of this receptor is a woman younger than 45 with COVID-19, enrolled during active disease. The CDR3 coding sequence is TGTGCCAGCAGCCGACTTGGAACGGGGCTCAACAGGGGGCGGGAAGCTTTCTTT. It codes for CASSRLGTGLNRGREAFF.